The clone carrying this TCR beta chain has at least ten counts. When ophthalmopathy did not progress within 18 months, Graves' hyperthyroidism was considered stable. Extraction of PBMCs used 10 ml of fresh peripheral blood. These data come from a study of T cells in Graves' hyperthyroidism and ophthalmopathy. Study as a whole: Peripheral blood draws took place at initial diagnosis, ahead of any treatment.

The ends were cut back, 3 bases at V and 7 bases at J, with 14 bases in the middle. The CDR3 is made up of 14 amino acids. CDR1 and CDR2 from the germline V gene are MDHEN and SYDVKM. TCR beta CDR3 region amplification was performed from RNA transcripts. When the TCR CDR3 underwent first-round RT-PCR, the HTBI primer set was used. TCRdb called the multiplex PCR reads again in MiXCR, with one record for every CDR3 protein. The sample yields roughly 380,000 distinct CDR3 sequences, roughly 14% seen once. The chain joins TRBV28 to TRBJ2-3; the D is unclear. The source of this sequence is an older woman with Graves' hyperthyroidism. Sequencing used blood. The CDR3 coding sequence is TGTGCCAGCAGTTTGGGTGGGTCTGCTAATACGCAGTATTTT. Translation gives CASSLGGSANTQYF.